This TCR beta chain was found in a study of regulatory T cells in long-lasting Graves disease. Study findings and constraints: Between persistent patients, more than 2,500 public clonotypes were shared, exceeding the approximately 900 shared between new patients.

Between the trimmed V and J ends, which lost 7 bases and 2 bases, there was a span of 12 bases. The CDR3 sequence is 14 residues long. Germline V gives CDR1 SNHLY, CDR2 FYNNEI. This clonotype was counted ten times or more. Its specificity is not known. HTBI primers from iRepertoire and Arm-PCR of CDR3 regions yielded the TCR beta libraries. TCRdb re-called the multiplex PCR reads with MiXCR, one entry per CDR3 protein. The sample includes under 500,000 distinct CDR3 sequences, roughly 15% of them seen just once. Indicated time point: newly diagnosed GD, antithyroid drugs for less than 3 months. Preparation of the TCR library used RNA extracted from PBMCs. These data are also associated with another study on T cells in Graves' hyperthyroidism and ophthalmopathy. That study reports: Researchers ran a first-round RT-PCR on the TCR CDR3 using the HTBI primer set.

The sequenced sample was peripheral blood mononuclear cells (PBMCs), obtained at new diagnosis, from a patient treated with antithyroid drugs. J is TRBJ1-3 and V is TRBV2; D is unclear. The source of this sequence is a woman aged 25 to 45 with Graves disease. The CDR3 protein is CASIKDGPGNTIYF. As DNA, the CDR3 is TGTGCCAGCATAAAGGACGGCCCTGGAAACACCATATATTTT.